What follows are 17 T cell receptor beta chains derived from one specimen sequenced in a study of early T cells in non-severe SARS-CoV-2 infection. TCRdb recomputed calls from the 5' RACE reads with MiXCR, one row per CDR3 protein. The data contain around 50,000 distinct CDR3 sequences, around 12% of them singletons. Material for sequencing was whole blood. The receptors stem from an adult who was a healthcare worker with PCR-confirmed SARS-CoV-2 infection or an uninfected control (not recorded which).

A remark on this clonotype: Given a much more abundant clone one base away, this may be a read error. The chain carries TRBV7-6 and TRBJ2-7, with D possibly being TRBD1 or TRBD2 (5 bases each). Germline V lookup: CDR1 SGHVS, CDR2 FNYEAQ. The length of the CDR3 is 13 residues. The ends were cut back, 5 bases at V and 3 bases at J, with 11 bases in the middle. The CDR3 DNA reads as TGTGCCAGCAGCCCGGGACGCGACTACGAGCAGTACTTC. It specifies CASSPGRDYEQYF.

This clonotype was found many times. The rearrangement uses TRBV5-1 and TRBJ2-3, with a possible D match to TRBD2 (5 bases). The V end lost 4 bases, the J end lost 3 bases, and 15 bases lay between the germline ends. Germline values: CDR1 SGHRS, CDR2 YFSETQ. The CDR3 consists of 15 residues. This chain's CDR3 is CASSLDPGGTDTQYF. In DNA, the CDR3 is TGCGCCAGCAGCCTAGACCCCGGCGGGACAGATACGCAGTATTTT. Supplemented by reference TRBV5-1 and TRBJ2-3, the full variable domain reads KAGVTQTPRYLIKTRGQQVTLSCSPISGHRSVSWYQQTPGQGLQFLFEYFSETQRNKGNFPGRFSGRQFSNSRSEMNVSTLELGDSALYLCASSLDPGGTDTQYFGPGTRLTVL.

This clonotype was recorded once. A much larger clone sits a single nucleotide away, making a read error possible. V is TRBV7-3 and J is TRBJ2-3, with D maybe TRBD1 (5 bases). Germline V gene data show CDR1 as SGHTA and CDR2 as FQGTGA. The CDR3 runs to 16 residues. V dropped 8 bases and J dropped 0 bases, with 18 bases sitting between them. CDR3: CASCSTGSISTDTQYF. The CDR3 DNA is TGTGCCAGCTGTTCCACAGGATCTATTAGCACAGATACGCAGTATTTT.

This clonotype was recorded at least ten times. The chain recombines TRBV29-1 with TRBJ2-2; perhaps TRBD1 as D (6 bases). Trimming removed 3 bases from V and 8 bases from J, with 19 bases in between. The CDR3 contains 15 residues. Germline assignment: CDR1 SQVTM and CDR2 ANQGSEA. CDR3: CSVDSGHPNGGELFF. The CDR3 DNA follows: TGCAGCGTTGATTCGGGACATCCGAACGGAGGGGAGCTGTTTTTT.

This clonotype was recorded many times. The chain combines TRBV11-3 with TRBJ1-2; TRBD1 matches at 7 bases. CDR1 is SGHNT and CDR2 is YENEEA in the germline V gene. The CDR3 extends over 13 amino acids. J lost 7 bases, V lost 4 bases, and 6 bases had no gene match. The CDR3 region is CASSSDREAGYTF. The CDR3 region has the DNA TGTGCCAGCAGCTCTGACAGGGAGGCTGGCTACACCTTC.

There are many counts of this clonotype. The chain recombines TRBV12-3 or TRBV12-4 with TRBJ2-1; tentatively, D is TRBD1 (6 bases). The CDR3 contains 15 residues. V lost 1 base and J 0 bases, leaving 7 bases between the germline ends. The CDR3 nucleotides are TGTGCCAGCAGTTTAGAGGGGGTCTCCTACAATGAGCAGTTCTTC. It codes for CASSLEGVSYNEQFF.

There are many counts of this clonotype. The chain is built from TRBV5-5 and TRBJ1-6; D unresolved. V was trimmed by 1 base and J by 0 bases, leaving 5 bases between them. Per the germline V gene, CDR1 is SGHKS and CDR2 is YYEKEE (reference sequence). The CDR3 is made up of 15 amino acids. The CDR3 reads CASSLTSSYNSPLHF. CDR3 DNA: TGTGCCAGCAGCTTGACCAGCTCCTATAATTCACCCCTCCACTTT.

This clonotype was counted only a few times. This chain links TRBV6-2 or TRBV6-3 with TRBJ2-1; no firm D call. The CDR3 contains 13 residues. CDR1 and CDR2 from the germline V gene are MNHEY and SVGEGT. V dropped 9 bases and J dropped 4 bases, with 13 bases sitting between them. The CDR3 loop reads CASGLAVYNEQFF. DNA of the CDR3: TGTGCCAGTGGGTTGGCCGTGTACAATGAGCAGTTCTTC.

This clonotype was seen more than once but under ten times. V gene TRBV12-3 or TRBV12-4 combines with J gene TRBJ2-1; TRBD1 might be the D (5 bases). Between the trimmed V and J ends, which lost 6 bases and 0 bases, there was a span of 12 bases. The length of the CDR3 is 15 residues. The chain's CDR3 is CASSLRQNSYNEQFF. The CDR3 nucleotides are TGTGCCAGCAGCCTCCGACAGAACTCCTACAATGAGCAGTTCTTC.

This clonotype was picked up many times. The V call is TRBV10-2, the J call TRBJ1-5, with a possible D match to TRBD1 (5 bases). This CDR3 is 13 amino acids long. Germline V lookup: CDR1 WSHSY, CDR2 SAAADI. Between the trimmed V and J ends, which lost 5 bases and 15 bases, there was a span of 20 bases. CDR3 amino acids: CASSQYTGTRVHF. CDR3 coding DNA: TGCGCCAGCAGTCAATACACCGGGACCAGGGTGCATTTT.

The V and J genes are TRBV19 and TRBJ1-6; D perhaps matches TRBD1 (6 bases). The CDR3 length is 13 residues. Germline lookup yields CDR1 LNHDA and CDR2 SQIVND (reference sequence). V was cut by 6 bases and J by 11 bases, with 14 bases left in between. The CDR3 reads CASSGQPETPLHF. The CDR3 nucleotides are TGTGCCAGTAGCGGACAGCCAGAAACACCCCTCCACTTT.

V and J are TRBV12-3 or TRBV12-4 and TRBJ2-1; tentatively, D is TRBD1 (6 bases). Deletions cut 6 bases from V and 4 bases from J, with 16 bases between. The CDR3 is 15 amino acids. DNA for the CDR3: TGTGCCAGCAGCCCTCAGCACAGGGAGTACAATGAGCAGTTCTTC. Translating gives CASSPQHREYNEQFF.

The chain links TRBV9 to TRBJ2-1, with TRBD2 matching 10 bases. Germline V gene lookup returns CDR1 SGDLS and CDR2 YYNGEE. This CDR3 region has 16 residues. V dropped 2 bases and J dropped 5; count of bases not matched to a gene: 7. CDR3 residues: CASSVPRTSGNNEQFF. CDR3 bases: TGTGCCAGCAGCGTCCCGCGCACTAGCGGGAACAATGAGCAGTTCTTC. Together with reference TRBV9 and TRBJ2-1, the CDR3 gives the full variable domain: DSGVTQTPKHLITATGQRVTLRCSPRSGDLSVYWYQQSLDQGLQFLIQYYNGEERAKGNILERFSAQQFPDLHSELNLSSLELGDSALYFCASSVPRTSGNNEQFFGPGTRLTVL.

V usage is TRBV24-1 and J usage is TRBJ2-5; D perhaps matches TRBD1 (5 bases). The CDR3 runs 16 residues. Germline V gene data show CDR1 as KGHDR and CDR2 as SFDVKD. Trimming shortened V by 4 bases and J by 1 base, and 15 bases separated the two germline ends. The CDR3 sequence: CATSDTNPGIQETQYF. The DNA of the CDR3 is TGTGCCACCAGTGACACAAACCCAGGGATCCAAGAGACCCAGTACTTC.

This clonotype was observed many times. This rearrangement joins TRBV6-2 or TRBV6-3 to TRBJ1-2, with D unclear. V was pared by 5 bases and J by 6 bases, with 16 bases between. The CDR3 runs to 14 residues. From germline, CDR1 is MNHEY and CDR2 SVGEGT. Here the CDR3 DNA reads TGTGCCAGCAGTCGCCCGGGAGTCATCCATGGCTACACCTTC. Amino acids: CASSRPGVIHGYTF.

This clonotype was seen only a few times. This chain joins TRBV6-2 or TRBV6-3 and TRBJ1-2, with unresolved D. From germline, CDR1 is MNHEY and CDR2 SVGEGT. The CDR3 loop spans 14 amino acids. V dropped 6 bases and J dropped 2 bases, with 13 bases sitting between them. Written as DNA, the CDR3 is TGTGCCAGCAGCCCCCCTATGGGGAACTATGGCTACACCTTC. It encodes CASSPPMGNYGYTF.

The chain carries TRBV29-1 and TRBJ2-1; 13 bases line up with TRBD2. The CDR3 sequence is 15 residues long. CDR1 SQVTM and CDR2 ANQGSEA come from the germline V gene. V lost 4 bases and J lost 6; bases outside the gene matches: 6. CDR3 residues: CSVVGLAGEANEQFF. The CDR3 DNA is TGCAGCGTTGTCGGACTAGCGGGAGAGGCCAATGAGCAGTTCTTC.